One sample yielded the 4 T cell receptor beta chains listed below, sequenced in a study of shared clonotypes between healthy human individuals. Sequencing was performed with immunoSEQ multiplex PCR; in TCRdb, only in-frame clones are kept and a portion is missing. The sample gives about 2,500,000 clones, roughly nine tenths of which show up once; around 0.14% is in the top ten. The sample taken for sequencing was naive CD4+ T cells sorted from blood. Subset: CD45RA+ positively selected. Receptors originate from a man younger than 30 in good health.

With respect to this clone: The sample holds other DNA sequences that translate to the same CDR3. The chain uses TRBV5-1 and TRBJ2-7; no clear D gene. Trimming cost V 0 bases and J 2 bases, with 9 bases left between them. The length of the CDR3 is 14 residues. The germline gives CDR1 SGHRS, CDR2 YFSETQ. The CDR3 region has the DNA TGCGCCAGCAGCTTGGGGGCAGGTGCCTACGAGCAGTACTTC. Amino acids: CASSLGAGAYEQYF. Together with reference TRBV5-1 and TRBJ2-7, the CDR3 gives the full variable domain: KAGVTQTPRYLIKTRGQQVTLSCSPISGHRSVSWYQQTPGQGLQFLFEYFSETQRNKGNFPGRFSGRQFSNSRSEMNVSTLELGDSALYLCASSLGAGAYEQYFGPGTRLTVT.

Concerning this clone itself: This specimen includes other DNA sequences encoding the same CDR3. In nucleotides, the CDR3 is TGCGCCAGCAGCCGAGGAGTGGGAACTGAAGCTTTCTTT. Translation gives CASSRGVGTEAFF. This chain uses TRBV4-1 with TRBJ1-1; D is uncertain. This CDR3 contains 13 residues. V was pared by 4 bases and J by 5 bases, with 11 bases between. CDR1 is MGHRA and CDR2 is YSYEKL in the germline V gene.

This clone appeared once. The CDR3 protein is CASSPGGYGYTF. In DNA form, the CDR3 reads TGCGCCAGCAGCCCGGGGGGATATGGCTACACCTTC. The chain recombines TRBV4-1 with TRBJ1-2, with D possibly TRBD1 on 5 matching bases. The CDR3 runs 12 residues. CDR1 is MGHRA and CDR2 is YSYEKL in the germline V gene. Trimming cost V 4 bases and J 5 bases, with 8 bases left between them.

The V and J genes are TRBV5-6 and TRBJ2-5; TRBD1 agrees at 9 bases. Germline values: CDR1 SGHDT, CDR2 YYEEEE. CDR3 length equals 16 residues. With 4 bases clipped from V and 1 base from J, the junction kept 8 bases outside the gene matches. The CDR3: CASSNPDRGSQETQYF. DNA for the CDR3: TGTGCCAGCAGCAACCCGGACAGGGGATCCCAAGAGACCCAGTACTTC.